This TCR beta chain emerged from a study of cytomegalovirus exposure and HLA in healthy donors. In the PCR, 60 Vbeta and 13 Jbeta primers were used. Sequenced by immunoSEQ multiplex PCR; TCRdb stores in-frame clones only, minus some. The sample has approximately 190,000 clones; 84% are singletons. Trimming at V came to 8 bases and at J to 5 bases, leaving 11 bases not matched to a gene. Per the germline V gene, CDR1 is MDHEN and CDR2 is SYDVKM. The CDR3 is 14 residues long. Study results and caveats: Investigators reported approximately 170 TCR beta chains as tied to cytomegalovirus.

On this clone itself: What it binds is not known.

The TCR originated in a boy between 10 and 17 years old in good health and CMV-seronegative. Sample: PBMCs. V gene TRBV28 combines with J gene TRBJ2-5; the match to TRBD1 covers 7 bases. This CDR3 is CASVVDRASETQYF. In nucleotides, the CDR3 is TGTGCCAGCGTTGTTGACAGGGCCTCTGAGACCCAGTACTTC.